A single sample gave rise to the 30 T cell receptor beta chains below, sequenced in a study of blood T cell repertoires in COVID-19. Profiled with immunoSEQ multiplex PCR; TCRdb holds only in-frame clones, not every one. The sample consists of roughly 360,000 clones, around 87% of them appearing once. The sequenced material came from PBMCs or T cells enriched from blood (not recorded which). These TCRs come from a man aged 30 to 45 who had recovered from COVID-19.

V and J are TRBV2 and TRBJ1-5, with D tentatively TRBD1 (5 bases). In germline, CDR1 is SNHLY, CDR2 FYNNEI. Between the trimmed V and J ends, which lost 7 bases and 0 bases, there was a span of 19 bases. The CDR3 is 17 residues long. CDR3 in DNA: TGTGCCAGCAAACGCACGAAAGGGGCCTTTAGCAATCAGCCCCAGCATTTT. This gives the protein CASKRTKGAFSNQPQHF.

With respect to this clone: Other DNA sequences in the sample encode the same CDR3. V and J are TRBV7-9 and TRBJ2-5, with TRBD1 identical over 10 bases. Germline CDR1 and CDR2: SEHNR and FQNEAQ (reference sequence). The CDR3 spans 14 residues. Unmatched junction bases numbered 3, after V lost 5 bases and J lost 3 bases. Here the CDR3 DNA reads TGTGCCAGCAGCCCCGGACAGGGGGAAGAGACCCAGTACTTC. Amino acid sequence: CASSPGQGEETQYF. Drawing the rest from reference TRBV7-9 and TRBJ2-5, the complete variable domain is DTGVSQNPRHKITKRGQNVTFRCDPISEHNRLYWYRQTLGQGPEFLTYFQNEAQLEKSRLLSDRFSAERPKGSFSTLEIQRTEQGDSAMYLCASSPGQGEETQYFGPGTRLLVL.

This chain connects TRBV9 to TRBJ2-2; 7 bases map to TRBD2. Looked up from germline, CDR1 is SGDLS and CDR2 is YYNGEE. The CDR3 has 15 amino acids. The ends lost 0 bases at V and 7 bases at J; junction bases unmatched: 6. The CDR3 DNA follows: TGTGCCAGCAGCGTAGGTACTAGCGCTGTCGGGGAGCTGTTTTTT. It translates to CASSVGTSAVGELFF.

The chain carries TRBV2 and TRBJ2-7, with unresolved D. The CDR3 spans 12 residues. Germline-derived CDR1 and CDR2 are SNHLY and FYNNEI. The DNA of the CDR3 is TGTGCTCTTGCAGGATCCTCCTACGAGCAGTACTTC. This sequence encodes CALAGSSYEQYF. The whole variable domain, remainder taken from reference TRBV2 and TRBJ2-7, is EPEVTQTPSHQVTQMGQEVILRCVPISNHLYFYWYRQILGQKVEFLVSFYNNEISEKSEIFDDQFSVERPDGSNFTLKIRSTKLEDSAMYFCALAGSSYEQYFGPGTRLTVT.

The rearrangement joins TRBV27 to TRBJ1-6; 8 nucleotides agree with TRBD1. After removal of 0 bases from V and 3 bases from J, the junction contained 1 base not matched to a gene. The CDR3 contains 16 residues. Germline V gene lookup returns CDR1 MNHEY and CDR2 SMNVEV (reference sequence). The DNA of the CDR3 is TGTGCCAGCAGTTTATCACAGGGGGGCTATAATTCACCCCTCCACTTT. Its protein product is CASSLSQGGYNSPLHF.

This clone was seen just once. This chain uses TRBV6-1 with TRBJ2-7; TRBD1 aligns across 8 bases. This CDR3 spans 15 amino acids. The V segment lost 1 base and the J segment 3 bases; nucleotides outside the gene matches: 5. CDR1 and CDR2 from the germline V gene are MNHNS and SASEGT. CDR3 loop: CASSEGTGTLYEQYF. The CDR3 DNA reads as TGTGCCAGCAGTGAAGGGACAGGGACCCTCTACGAGCAGTACTTC.

This chain uses TRBV7-6 with TRBJ1-6; D gene uncertain. The CDR3 covers 12 residues. Trimming removed 5 bases from V and 7 bases from J, with 6 bases in between. Germline values: CDR1 SGHVS, CDR2 FNYEAQ. As DNA, the CDR3 is TGTGCCAGCAGCATGAGGAATTCACCCCTCCACTTT. Protein product: CASSMRNSPLHF.

The rearrangement joins TRBV2 to TRBJ2-2; possible D gene TRBD1, 7 bases. CDR3 length equals 15 residues. V shed 4 bases and J shed 5 bases, with 14 bases lying between them. CDR1 and CDR2 (germline): SNHLY, FYNNEI. The DNA for the CDR3 is TGTGCCAGCAGTGTTCTGCAGGGGGGAACCGGGGAGCTGTTTTTT. This gives the protein CASSVLQGGTGELFF.

This clone has only one observation. The CDR3 DNA is TGTGCCTGGGAGGCGGGGAACACTGAAGCTTTCTTT. Residues: CAWEAGNTEAFF. The chain combines TRBV30 with TRBJ1-1; D unresolved. This CDR3 is 12 amino acids long. Trimming shortened V by 5 bases and J by 1 base, and 8 bases separated the two germline ends. CDR1 and CDR2 from the germline V gene are GTSNPN and SVGIG (reference sequence).

The gene calls are TRBV6-5 and TRBJ2-7, with 9 positions matching TRBD1. Germline lookup yields CDR1 MNHEY and CDR2 SVGAGI. V dropped 2 bases and J dropped 3; count of bases not matched to a gene: 8. This CDR3 spans 16 amino acids. The CDR3 DNA sequence: TGTGCCAGCAGTTACACTAGGACAGGGGAGAACTACGAGCAGTACTTC. It encodes CASSYTRTGENYEQYF.

The V call is TRBV7-6, the J call TRBJ2-7, with 7 bases lining up with TRBD1. Trimming removed 5 bases from V and 3 bases from J; junction bases left unmatched: 7. The CDR3 covers 14 residues. Per germline, CDR1 SGHVS and CDR2 FNYEAQ. The CDR3 coding sequence is TGTGCCAGCAGCACCCGGGACAGTTACTACGAGCAGTACTTC. This translates into CASSTRDSYYEQYF. Complete variable domain (other parts from reference TRBV7-6 and TRBJ2-7): GAGVSQSPRYKVTKRGQDVALRCDPISGHVSLYWYRQALGQGPEFLTYFNYEAQQDKSGLPNDRFSAERPEGSISTLTIQRTEQRDSAMYRCASSTRDSYYEQYFGPGTRLTVT.

The chain uses TRBV7-9 and TRBJ2-7, with 12 bases identical to TRBD1. The germline V gene has CDR1 SEHNR and CDR2 FQNEAQ (reference sequence). Trimming cost V 5 bases and J 7 bases; bases outside gene matches: 6. This CDR3 comprises 14 residues. The CDR3 DNA is TGTGCCAGCAGCGCGGGACAGGGGGCCGGGGAGCAGTACTTC. It translates to CASSAGQGAGEQYF.

V and J are TRBV7-9 and TRBJ1-1; TRBD1 might be the D (5 bases). This CDR3 region has 14 residues. The ends were cut back, 11 bases at V and 0 bases at J, with 16 bases in the middle. Germline V gene lookup returns CDR1 SEHNR and CDR2 FQNEAQ (reference sequence). DNA for the CDR3: TGTGCCCGGGGGGAGGGATACGTGAACACTGAAGCTTTCTTT. Protein: CARGEGYVNTEAFF.

This clone was found a few times. This sequence joins TRBV7-8 and TRBJ2-3, with 10 bases that match TRBD2. The CDR3 contains 15 residues. Germline V lookup: CDR1 SGHVS, CDR2 FQNEAQ. Unmatched junction bases numbered 5, after V lost 4 bases and J lost 4 bases. The CDR3 loop is CASSSGLATSDTQYF. The CDR3 region has the DNA TGTGCCAGCAGCTCGGGACTAGCGACTTCAGATACGCAGTATTTT.

V is TRBV4-3 and J is TRBJ1-3; D might be TRBD1 (6 bases). Trimming left V 0 bases short and J 4 bases short, with 16 bases between. The CDR3 covers 17 residues. Per the germline V gene, CDR1 is LGHNA and CDR2 is YSLEER. The CDR3 protein is CASSQDPPPGQGNTIYF. Here the CDR3 DNA reads TGCGCCAGCAGCCAAGACCCTCCGCCGGGACAAGGAAACACCATATATTTT.

J is TRBJ1-1 and V is TRBV9; 8 bases match TRBD1. V lost 2 bases to trimming and J lost 1 base; unmatched junction nucleotides: 10. CDR1 and CDR2 from the germline V gene are SGDLS and YYNGEE. The CDR3 runs 17 residues. The CDR3 reads CASSVSSTGQGNTEAFF. DNA for the CDR3: TGTGCCAGCAGCGTCAGCTCCACAGGACAGGGGAACACTGAAGCTTTCTTT.

The chain links TRBV5-1 to TRBJ1-1; D unresolved. V was shortened by 2 bases and J by 7 bases, with 18 bases between the two germline ends. CDR1 is SGHRS and CDR2 is YFSETQ in the germline V gene. This CDR3 has 15 amino acids. CDR3 in amino acids: CASSLGSSGLGEAFF. The CDR3 DNA reads as TGCGCCAGCAGCTTAGGTTCGTCAGGATTGGGTGAAGCTTTCTTT. The full variable domain, completed using reference TRBV5-1 and TRBJ1-1, is KAGVTQTPRYLIKTRGQQVTLSCSPISGHRSVSWYQQTPGQGLQFLFEYFSETQRNKGNFPGRFSGRQFSNSRSEMNVSTLELGDSALYLCASSLGSSGLGEAFFGQGTRLTVV.

A few counts support this clone. V usage is TRBV5-1 and J usage is TRBJ1-6; D not certain. The CDR3 has 13 amino acids. CDR1 SGHRS and CDR2 YFSETQ come from the germline V gene. The V end was cut by 0 bases, the J end by 7 bases, with 5 bases between. CDR3 sequence reads: CASSLGGNSPLHF. For the CDR3, the DNA is TGCGCCAGCAGCTTGGGTGGCAATTCACCCCTCCACTTT.

The gene calls are TRBV2 and TRBJ1-2; 8 bases are a match to TRBD1. The CDR3 runs to 15 residues. V lost 2 bases, J lost 5 bases, and 7 bases stayed unmatched. Germline CDR1 SNHLY, CDR2 FYNNEI. The CDR3: CASSELAGGGYGYTF. In nucleotides, the CDR3 is TGTGCCAGCAGTGAACTTGCAGGGGGCGGTTATGGCTACACCTTC.

The chain recombines TRBV9 with TRBJ2-3, with 7 nucleotides matching TRBD1. The germline gives CDR1 SGDLS, CDR2 YYNGEE. This CDR3 region has 17 residues. Trimming removed 4 bases from V and 2 bases from J; junction bases left unmatched: 13. For the CDR3, the DNA is TGTGCCAGCAGCCCGAAGACAGGGCCGTCCTCCACAGATACGCAGTATTTT. It encodes CASSPKTGPSSTDTQYF. The full variable domain, with the rest looked up from reference TRBV9 and TRBJ2-3, is DSGVTQTPKHLITATGQRVTLRCSPRSGDLSVYWYQQSLDQGLQFLIQYYNGEERAKGNILERFSAQQFPDLHSELNLSSLELGDSALYFCASSPKTGPSSTDTQYFGPGTRLTVL.

The chain joins TRBV18 to TRBJ1-4; no clear D. V dropped 3 bases and J dropped 8 bases, with 10 bases sitting between them. The CDR3 is made up of 13 amino acids. Germline V gives CDR1 KGHSH, CDR2 LQKENI. DNA for the CDR3: TGTGCCAGCTCACCCCTAGAACGGGAAAAACTGTTTTTT. Translated: CASSPLEREKLFF. The entire variable domain, with the rest obtained from reference TRBV18 and TRBJ1-4, is as follows: NAGVMQNPRHLVRRRGQEARLRCSPMKGHSHVYWYRQLPEEGLKFMVYLQKENIIDESGMPKERFSAEFPKEGPSILRIQQVVRGDSAAYFCASSPLEREKLFFGSGTQLSVL.

The J gene is TRBJ2-1, the V gene TRBV18; 10 nucleotides agree with TRBD1. The CDR3 consists of 14 residues. CDR1 KGHSH and CDR2 LQKENI come from the germline V gene. J gave up 7 bases and V 3 bases, and 3 bases lay outside the gene matches. The CDR3 coding sequence is TGTGCCAGCTCACCCGGGACAGGGGCGAATGAGCAGTTCTTC. Protein sequence: CASSPGTGANEQFF. Combining the CDR3 with reference TRBV18 and TRBJ2-1 gives the whole variable domain NAGVMQNPRHLVRRRGQEARLRCSPMKGHSHVYWYRQLPEEGLKFMVYLQKENIIDESGMPKERFSAEFPKEGPSILRIQQVVRGDSAAYFCASSPGTGANEQFFGPGTRLTVL.

The V and J genes are TRBV6-2 or TRBV6-3 and TRBJ1-2, with 11 nucleotides matching TRBD1. The CDR3 has 15 amino acids. Germline V gene lookup returns CDR1 MNHEY and CDR2 SVGEGT. Trimming took 6 bases from V and 5 from J; bases not matched to a gene: 8. In DNA form, the CDR3 reads TGTGCCAGCAGCCCCGGACAGGGGGCATGGTATGGCTACACCTTC. This gives the protein CASSPGQGAWYGYTF.

The chain uses TRBV7-9 and TRBJ2-1; D unresolved. CDR1 is SEHNR and CDR2 is FQNEAQ in the germline V gene (reference sequence). The V end lost 3 bases, the J end lost 6 bases, and 9 bases lay between the germline ends. The CDR3 runs to 13 residues. CDR3 in DNA: TGTGCCAGCAGCTTCTCCGTCGGCAATGAGCAGTTCTTC. Translating gives CASSFSVGNEQFF.

This clone was detected only once. The chain carries TRBV9 and TRBJ1-6; no reliable D call. Trimming stripped 0 bases from V and 5 bases from J, with 6 bases between. CDR1 and CDR2 from the germline V gene are SGDLS and YYNGEE. This CDR3 is 14 amino acids long. The CDR3 spells CASSVELDNSPLHF. DNA for the CDR3: TGTGCCAGCAGCGTAGAGCTGGATAATTCACCCCTCCACTTT.

The chain uses TRBV18 and TRBJ2-7, with TRBD1 matching 8 bases. The CDR3 covers 15 residues. V dropped 5 bases and J dropped 2; count of bases not matched to a gene: 8. CDR1 is KGHSH, CDR2 LQKENI, per germline. The CDR3 here is CASSSQGAVAYEQYF. The CDR3 DNA is TGTGCCAGCTCATCCCAGGGGGCGGTCGCCTACGAGCAGTACTTC.

The chain employs TRBV5-8 and TRBJ2-5, with TRBD1 matching over 8 bases. V trimming: 4 bases; J trimming: 4 bases; junction bases outside the gene matches: 3. The CDR3 has 13 amino acids. Looked up from germline, CDR1 is SGHTS and CDR2 is YDEGEE. The CDR3 DNA sequence: TGTGCCAGCAGCCAGGACAGGGCAGAGACCCAGTACTTC. Protein product: CASSQDRAETQYF.

On this clone: This same CDR3 is encoded by further DNA sequences in the sample. J is TRBJ1-1 and V is TRBV19; maybe TRBD1 (6 bases). V shed 5 bases and J shed 1 base, with 8 bases lying between them. CDR3 length equals 13 residues. Germline loops: CDR1 LNHDA, CDR2 SQIVND (reference sequence). DNA of the CDR3: TGTGCCAGTAGTCTGGGGGCGAACACTGAAGCTTTCTTT. It codes for CASSLGANTEAFF. The whole variable domain, remainder taken from reference TRBV19 and TRBJ1-1, is DGGITQSPKYLFRKEGQNVTLSCEQNLNHDAMYWYRQDPGQGLRLIYYSQIVNDFQKGDIAEGYSVSREKKESFPLTVTSAQKNPTAFYLCASSLGANTEAFFGQGTRLTVV.

CDR3 sequence: CASSLAYGLAHETQYF. The CDR3 nucleotides read TGTGCCAGCAGCTTAGCGTATGGACTAGCTCACGAGACCCAGTACTTC. V and J are TRBV7-9 and TRBJ2-5, with TRBD2 matching 8 bases. J gave up 5 bases and V 0 bases, and 8 bases lay outside the gene matches. This CDR3 is 16 amino acids long. CDR1 is SEHNR, CDR2 FQNEAQ, per germline (reference sequence).

This chain uses TRBV28 with TRBJ1-1; D gene ambiguous. This CDR3 has 15 amino acids. Germline CDR1 MDHEN, CDR2 SYDVKM. Trimming pared 1 base from V and 4 bases from J, leaving 13 bases between. CDR3 residues: CASSLLPPTGTEAFF. CDR3 DNA: TGTGCCAGCAGTTTATTACCCCCCACCGGCACTGAAGCTTTCTTT.